These 3 T cell receptor beta chains came from one sample sequenced in a study of long-term antiretroviral therapy in people with HIV. Version v3.0 of the immunoSEQ assay was performed at survey level. Repertoires were generated with immunoSEQ multiplex PCR, while TCRdb's copy carries only in-frame clones and drops some. The sample includes 15,000 or so clones, around 94% of them seen just once. The specimen was unsorted PBMCs, collected roughly 6.8 years after starting antiretroviral therapy. The receptors shown here come from a woman aged 45 to 65 with HIV.

The chain has TRBV7-2 and TRBJ1-1; D call uncertain. The germline V and J ends were trimmed by 2 bases and 5 bases, with 6 bases remaining between them. The CDR3 is 12 residues long. Germline lookup yields CDR1 SGHTA and CDR2 FQGNSA. The CDR3, as DNA: TGTGCCAGCAGCTTATTGGGTACTGAAGCTTTCTTT. It specifies CASSLLGTEAFF.

The J gene is TRBJ2-7, the V gene TRBV19; D uncertain. CDR3 length: 14 residues. Germline CDR1 and CDR2: LNHDA and SQIVND (reference sequence). V was shortened by 5 bases and J by 6 bases, with 17 bases between the two germline ends. As DNA, the CDR3 is TGTGCCAGTAGTCTCGGGCAGCCCACCGGCGAGCAGTACTTC. Amino acids: CASSLGQPTGEQYF.

The chain recombines TRBV5-1 with TRBJ2-4; TRBD2 matches 7 bases. The V gene's germline CDR1 is SGHRS and CDR2 YFSETQ. The CDR3 spans 14 residues. V lost 3 bases and J lost 6; bases outside the gene matches: 6. CDR3 sequence (DNA): TGCGCCAGCAGCTCCCCTTGGGAGGGAAACATTCAGTACTTC. This translates into CASSSPWEGNIQYF.